These 14 T cell receptor beta chains were all obtained from the same sample, sequenced in a study of cytomegalovirus exposure and HLA in healthy donors. PCR primers comprised 60 Vbeta and 13 Jbeta primers. Produced via immunoSEQ multiplex PCR; TCRdb's table is partial and in-frame only. The repertoire includes 150,000 to 200,000 clones, around 68% of them detected once, and around 3% sits in the top ten. Sequencing was done on a sample of PBMCs. The receptors come from a man aged 40-55 years in good health and CMV-seronegative.

V and J are TRBV7-9 and TRBJ1-6, with D unresolved. V lost 4 bases, J lost 11 bases, and 12 bases lay in between. The CDR3 has 13 amino acids. Germline V lookup: CDR1 SEHNR, CDR2 FQNEAQ (reference sequence). This CDR3 is CASSSLPGTPLHF. In DNA form, the CDR3 reads TGTGCCAGCAGCTCCTTACCGGGGACACCCCTCCACTTT.

The V gene is TRBV30, the J gene TRBJ1-5, with D unresolved. V dropped 5 bases and J dropped 6 bases, with 17 bases sitting between them. Per the germline V gene, CDR1 is GTSNPN and CDR2 is SVGIG (reference sequence). The CDR3 covers 14 residues. CDR3 region: CAWGGLQVGQPQHF. The CDR3 DNA follows: TGTGCCTGGGGTGGCCTCCAGGTGGGTCAGCCCCAGCATTTT.

The chain combines TRBV10-3 with TRBJ2-1; TRBD2 aligns across 14 bases. CDR1 is ENHRY and CDR2 is SYGVKD in the germline V gene. The CDR3 has 16 amino acids. V lost 6 bases, J lost 7 bases, and 8 bases stayed unmatched. The CDR3 coding sequence is TGTGCCATCAGGGGGACTAGCGGGAGAGGCCCTAATGAGCAGTTCTTC. Protein: CAIRGTSGRGPNEQFF.

This clone was observed a handful of times. The V call is TRBV7-2, the J call TRBJ1-1, with D uncertain. V dropped 5 bases and J dropped 5 bases, with 15 bases sitting between them. The CDR3 consists of 14 residues. Germline CDR1 is SGHTA and CDR2 is FQGNSA. CDR3 residues: CASSRRSRRTEAFF. As DNA, the CDR3 is TGTGCCAGCAGCCGCAGAAGCAGGAGGACTGAAGCTTTCTTT.

The table lists this clone with a count of one. The chain links TRBV5-4 to TRBJ2-3; D is undetermined. The V gene's germline CDR1 is SGHNT and CDR2 YYREEE (reference sequence). V was shortened by 3 bases and J by 1 base, with 6 bases between the two germline ends. The CDR3 is 13 amino acids. The CDR3 nucleotides read TGTGCCAGCAGCTCGGGTCGCACAGATACGCAGTATTTT. This sequence encodes CASSSGRTDTQYF.

This chain uses TRBV7-3 with TRBJ1-1, with 7 bases lining up with TRBD1. Germline CDR1 reads SGHTA; CDR2 reads FQGTGA. The CDR3 spans 13 residues. V lost 5 bases and J lost 6; bases outside the gene matches: 6. CDR3 protein: CASSLDRVSEAFF. In nucleotides, the CDR3 is TGTGCCAGCAGCCTAGACAGGGTCTCTGAAGCTTTCTTT.

This chain connects TRBV25-1 to TRBJ1-3; D uncertain. This CDR3 is built from 14 residues. With 2 bases removed from V and 3 bases from J, the gap between germline ends came to 8 bases. Germline CDR1 reads MGHDK; CDR2 reads SYGVNS. The CDR3 DNA reads as TGTGCCAGCAGTGAAGGTCGCAGTGGAAACACCATATATTTT. Its protein is CASSEGRSGNTIYF.

The V call is TRBV29-1, the J call TRBJ1-1, with 8 bases that match TRBD1. V lost 3 bases to trimming and J lost 4 bases; unmatched junction nucleotides: 10. Looked up from germline, CDR1 is SQVTM and CDR2 is ANQGSEA. CDR3 size: 15 residues. The CDR3 here is CSVEGGDRFFTEAFF. CDR3 nucleotides: TGCAGCGTTGAGGGTGGGGACAGGTTTTTCACTGAAGCTTTCTTT.

Points on this clone: Other DNA sequences within the sample encode an identical CDR3. This chain links TRBV30 with TRBJ1-2, with 7 bases lining up with TRBD1. Germline CDR1 and CDR2: GTSNPN and SVGIG (reference sequence). CDR3 length: 14 amino acids. Trimming cost V 2 bases and J 3 bases; bases outside gene matches: 6. CDR3 sequence (DNA): TGTGCCTGGAGTTTCCGACAGGGAGACTATGGCTACACCTTC. It specifies CAWSFRQGDYGYTF.

The chain links TRBV27 to TRBJ2-7, with 10 bases fitting TRBD1. The V segment lost 5 bases and the J segment 6 bases; nucleotides outside the gene matches: 7. The CDR3 consists of 14 residues. Germline-derived CDR1 and CDR2 are MNHEY and SMNVEV (reference sequence). CDR3 sequence: CASSVRDRGLEQYF. In nucleotides, the CDR3 is TGTGCCAGCAGTGTCCGGGACAGGGGTCTCGAGCAGTACTTC.

This rearrangement joins TRBV7-3 to TRBJ2-1; 9 positions match TRBD2. V lost 1 base and J lost 2; bases outside the gene matches: 3. The CDR3 extends over 16 amino acids. The germline CDR1 and CDR2 sequences are SGHTA and FQGTGA. The DNA of the CDR3 is TGTGCCAGCAGCTTAAGAGCGGGAGGAACCTACAATGAGCAGTTCTTC. This encodes CASSLRAGGTYNEQFF.

J is TRBJ1-1 and V is TRBV19, with a tentative D call TRBD1 (6 bases). The germline CDR1 and CDR2 sequences are LNHDA and SQIVND (reference sequence). V lost 8 bases, J lost 2 bases, and 18 bases lay in between. This CDR3 spans 15 amino acids. The CDR3 loop reads CASSSQGRLNTEAFF. CDR3 sequence (DNA): TGTGCCAGTTCATCCCAGGGGCGGCTTAACACTGAAGCTTTCTTT.

The CDR3 region has the DNA TGTGCCAGCAGGACTAGGGCCAACGTCCTGACTTTC. Its translation is CASRTRANVLTF. The chain recombines TRBV27 with TRBJ2-6; TRBD2 might be the D (5 bases). This CDR3 is 12 amino acids long. V was shortened by 6 bases and J by 5 bases, with 5 bases between the two germline ends. CDR1 MNHEY and CDR2 SMNVEV come from the germline V gene (reference sequence).

The chain recombines TRBV27 with TRBJ2-5, with TRBD2 identical over 11 bases. Germline trimming cut 7 bases from V and 5 bases from J; bases unmatched to any gene: 9. Germline V CDR1 and CDR2: MNHEY, SMNVEV (reference sequence). The CDR3 is made up of 15 amino acids. This CDR3 is CASNKLAGGFETQYF. DNA for the CDR3: TGTGCCAGCAACAAGTTAGCGGGGGGGTTTGAGACCCAGTACTTC.